In its sample, the clone carrying this T cell receptor beta chain was seen a few times. Its antigen is not known. This sample is drawn from a study of human T cells and chemical hapten exposure. Study-wide results and limits: Positive correlation was observed between PT1 expanded TCR counts and patch test score.

MiXCR, applied by TCRdb to the RACE reads, yields one record per CDR3 protein. The repertoire has 80,000 to 100,000 distinct CDR3 sequences, approximately 10% of them found once; the top ten carry about 3.1%. Germline V CDR1 and CDR2: SGHTA, FQGNSA. This CDR3 region has 17 residues. V shed 3 bases, J shed 0 bases, and the junction held 7 bases outside the gene matches. Time point defined: pre-sensitization, week 0. The treatment: therapeutic diphenylcyclopropenone sensitization with weekly scalp DPC. Every patch test was put on after a blood sample was taken. The chain recombines TRBV7-2 with TRBJ2-7; 11 bases agree with TRBD2. Sequencing was performed on whole blood, taken in connection with sensitization to the hapten diphenylcyclopropenone (DPC). The receptor comes from an older woman with alopecia areata. Some clones in this sample may be carry-over from other donors' samples. CDR3 DNA: TGTGCCAGCAGCTTTCTAGCGGGGGGCTTCAGCTCCTACGAGCAGTACTTC. Its protein is CASSFLAGGFSSYEQYF.